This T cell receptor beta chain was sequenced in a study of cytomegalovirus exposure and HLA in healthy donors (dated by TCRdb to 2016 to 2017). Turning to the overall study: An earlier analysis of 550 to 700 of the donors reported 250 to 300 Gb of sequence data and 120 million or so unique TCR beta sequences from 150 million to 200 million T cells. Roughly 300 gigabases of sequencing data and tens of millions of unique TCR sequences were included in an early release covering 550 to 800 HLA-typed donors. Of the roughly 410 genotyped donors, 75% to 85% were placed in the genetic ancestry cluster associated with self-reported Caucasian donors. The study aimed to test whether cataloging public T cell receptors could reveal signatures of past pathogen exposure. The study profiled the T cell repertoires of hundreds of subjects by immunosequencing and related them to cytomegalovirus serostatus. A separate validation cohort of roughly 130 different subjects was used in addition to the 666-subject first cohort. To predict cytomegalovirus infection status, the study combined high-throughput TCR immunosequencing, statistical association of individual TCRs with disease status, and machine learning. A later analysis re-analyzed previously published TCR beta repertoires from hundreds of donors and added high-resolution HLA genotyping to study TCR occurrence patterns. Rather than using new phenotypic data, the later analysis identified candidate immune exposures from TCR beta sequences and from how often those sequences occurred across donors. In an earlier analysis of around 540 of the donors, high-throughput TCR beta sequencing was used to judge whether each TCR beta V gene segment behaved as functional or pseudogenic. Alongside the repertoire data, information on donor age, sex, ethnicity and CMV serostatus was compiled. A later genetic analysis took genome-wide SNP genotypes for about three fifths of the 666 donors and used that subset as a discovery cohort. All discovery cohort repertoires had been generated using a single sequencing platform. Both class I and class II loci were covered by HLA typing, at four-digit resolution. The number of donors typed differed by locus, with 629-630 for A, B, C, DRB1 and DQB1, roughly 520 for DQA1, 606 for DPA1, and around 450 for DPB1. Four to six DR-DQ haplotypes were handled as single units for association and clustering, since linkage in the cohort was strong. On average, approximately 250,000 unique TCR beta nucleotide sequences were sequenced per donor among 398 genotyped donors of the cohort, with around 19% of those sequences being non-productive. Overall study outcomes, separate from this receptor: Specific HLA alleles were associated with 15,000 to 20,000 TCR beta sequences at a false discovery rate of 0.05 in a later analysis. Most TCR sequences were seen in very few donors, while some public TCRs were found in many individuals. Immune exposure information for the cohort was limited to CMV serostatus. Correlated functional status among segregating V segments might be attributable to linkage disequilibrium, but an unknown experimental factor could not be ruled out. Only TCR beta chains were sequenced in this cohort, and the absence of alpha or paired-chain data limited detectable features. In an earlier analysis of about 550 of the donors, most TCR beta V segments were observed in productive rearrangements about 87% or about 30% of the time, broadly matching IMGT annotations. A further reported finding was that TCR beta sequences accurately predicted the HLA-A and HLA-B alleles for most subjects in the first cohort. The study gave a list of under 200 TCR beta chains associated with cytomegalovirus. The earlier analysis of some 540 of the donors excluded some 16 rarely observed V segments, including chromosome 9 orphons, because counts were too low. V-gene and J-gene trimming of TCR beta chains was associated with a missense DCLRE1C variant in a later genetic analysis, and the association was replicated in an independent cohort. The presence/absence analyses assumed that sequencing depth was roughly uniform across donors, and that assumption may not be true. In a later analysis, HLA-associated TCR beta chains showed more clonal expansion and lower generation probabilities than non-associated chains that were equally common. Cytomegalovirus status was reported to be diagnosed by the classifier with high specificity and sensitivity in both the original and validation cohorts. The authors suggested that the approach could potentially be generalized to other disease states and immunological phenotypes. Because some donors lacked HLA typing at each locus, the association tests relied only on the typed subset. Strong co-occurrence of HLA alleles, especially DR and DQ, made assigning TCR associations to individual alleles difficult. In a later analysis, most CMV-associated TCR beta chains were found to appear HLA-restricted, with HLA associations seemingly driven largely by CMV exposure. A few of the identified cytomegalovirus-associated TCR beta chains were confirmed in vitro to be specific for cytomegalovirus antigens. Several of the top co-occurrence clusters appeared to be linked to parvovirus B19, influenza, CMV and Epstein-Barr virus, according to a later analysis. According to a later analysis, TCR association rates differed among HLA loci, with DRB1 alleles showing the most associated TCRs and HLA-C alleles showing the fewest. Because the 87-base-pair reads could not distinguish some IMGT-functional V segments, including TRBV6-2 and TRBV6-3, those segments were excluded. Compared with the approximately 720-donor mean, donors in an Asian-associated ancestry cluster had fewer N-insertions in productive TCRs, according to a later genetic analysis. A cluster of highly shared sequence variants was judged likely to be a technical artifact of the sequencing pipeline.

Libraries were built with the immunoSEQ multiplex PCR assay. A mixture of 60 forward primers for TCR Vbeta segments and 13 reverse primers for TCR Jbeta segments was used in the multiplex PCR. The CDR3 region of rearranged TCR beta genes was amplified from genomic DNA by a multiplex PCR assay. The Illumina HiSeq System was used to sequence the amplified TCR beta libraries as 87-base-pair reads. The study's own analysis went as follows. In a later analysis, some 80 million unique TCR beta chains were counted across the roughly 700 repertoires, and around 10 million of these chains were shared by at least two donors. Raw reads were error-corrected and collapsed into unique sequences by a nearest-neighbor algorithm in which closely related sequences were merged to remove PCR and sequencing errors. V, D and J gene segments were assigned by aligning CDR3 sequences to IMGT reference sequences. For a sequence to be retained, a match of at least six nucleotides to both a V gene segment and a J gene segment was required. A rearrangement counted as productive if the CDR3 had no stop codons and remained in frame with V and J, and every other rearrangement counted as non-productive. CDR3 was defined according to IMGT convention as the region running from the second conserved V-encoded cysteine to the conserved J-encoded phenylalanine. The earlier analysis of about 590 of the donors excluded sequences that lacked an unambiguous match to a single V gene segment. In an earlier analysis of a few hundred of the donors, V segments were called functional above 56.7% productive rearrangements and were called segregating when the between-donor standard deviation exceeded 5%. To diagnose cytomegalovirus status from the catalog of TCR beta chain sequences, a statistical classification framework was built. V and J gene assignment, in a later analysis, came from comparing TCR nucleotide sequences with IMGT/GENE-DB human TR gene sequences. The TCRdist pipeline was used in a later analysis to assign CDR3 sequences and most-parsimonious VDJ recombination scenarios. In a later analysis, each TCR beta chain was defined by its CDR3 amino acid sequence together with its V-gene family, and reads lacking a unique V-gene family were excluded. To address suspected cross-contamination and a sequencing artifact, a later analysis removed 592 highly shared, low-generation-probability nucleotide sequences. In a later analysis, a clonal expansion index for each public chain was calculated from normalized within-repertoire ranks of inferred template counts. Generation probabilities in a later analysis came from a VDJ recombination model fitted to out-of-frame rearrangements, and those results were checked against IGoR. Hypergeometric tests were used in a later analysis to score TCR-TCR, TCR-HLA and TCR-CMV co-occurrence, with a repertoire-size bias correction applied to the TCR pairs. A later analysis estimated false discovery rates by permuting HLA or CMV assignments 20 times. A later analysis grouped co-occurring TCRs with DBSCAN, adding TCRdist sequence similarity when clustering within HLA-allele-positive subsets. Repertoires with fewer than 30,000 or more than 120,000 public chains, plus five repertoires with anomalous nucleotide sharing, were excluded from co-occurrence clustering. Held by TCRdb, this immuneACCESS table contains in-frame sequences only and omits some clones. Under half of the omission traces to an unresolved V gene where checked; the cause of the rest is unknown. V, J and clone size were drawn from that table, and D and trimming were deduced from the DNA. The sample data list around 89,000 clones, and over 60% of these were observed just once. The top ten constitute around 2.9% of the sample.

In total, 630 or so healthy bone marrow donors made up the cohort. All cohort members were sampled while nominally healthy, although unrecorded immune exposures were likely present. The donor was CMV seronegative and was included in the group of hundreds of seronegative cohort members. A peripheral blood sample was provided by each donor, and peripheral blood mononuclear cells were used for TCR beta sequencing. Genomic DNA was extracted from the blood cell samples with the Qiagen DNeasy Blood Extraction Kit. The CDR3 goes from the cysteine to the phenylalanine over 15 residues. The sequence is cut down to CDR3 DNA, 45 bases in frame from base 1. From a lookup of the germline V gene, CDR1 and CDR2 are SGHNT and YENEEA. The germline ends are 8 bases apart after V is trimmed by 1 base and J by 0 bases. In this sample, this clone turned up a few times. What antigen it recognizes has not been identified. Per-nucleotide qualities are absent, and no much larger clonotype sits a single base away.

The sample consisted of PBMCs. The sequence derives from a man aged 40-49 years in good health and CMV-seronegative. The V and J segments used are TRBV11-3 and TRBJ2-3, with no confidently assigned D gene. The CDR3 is CASSLVLTSTDTQYF. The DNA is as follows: TGTGCCAGCAGCTTAGTTCTAACTAGCACAGATACGCAGTATTTT. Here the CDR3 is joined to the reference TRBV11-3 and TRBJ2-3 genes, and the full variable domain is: EAGVVQSPRYKIIEKKQPVAFWCNPISGHNTLYWYLQNLGQGPELLIRYENEEAVDDSQLPKDRFSAERLKGVDSTLKIQPAELGDSAVYLCASSLVLTSTDTQYFGPGTRLTVL.